The following is a T cell receptor beta chain sequence with its context. Sequenced by immunoSEQ multiplex PCR; TCRdb stores in-frame clones only, minus some. The data show 70,000 or so clones, around 86% seen once. This sample is part of a study of blood T cell repertoires in COVID-19. J was trimmed by 4 bases and V by 3 bases; bases with no gene match: 8. The CDR3 contains 16 residues. Per the germline V gene, CDR1 is SGHRS and CDR2 is YFSETQ. The chain combines TRBV5-1 with TRBJ2-7; 12 bases fit TRBD2. This clonotype was obtained from a woman of 80 years or more with active or convalescent COVID-19. Sequencing was carried out using peripheral blood. The CDR3 sequence is CASSYQTSGGGYEQYF. CDR3 nucleotide sequence: TGCGCCAGCAGCTATCAGACTAGCGGGGGAGGATACGAGCAGTACTTC.